These 32 T cell receptor beta chains were all obtained from the same sample, sequenced in a study of beta chain features in type 1 diabetes. Study-level findings and limits: There was a moderate but significant shortening of TCRB CDR3s in all four CD4+ subsets of Type 1 diabetes patients.

These TCRs are of unknown antigen specificity. Sequencing targeted expressed TCRB transcripts, as all isolated RNA had been reverse transcribed. Sequencing was performed with immunoSEQ multiplex PCR; in TCRdb, only in-frame clones are kept and a portion is missing. The repertoire has 250,000 to 350,000 clones, 14% of them found once; the top ten carry approximately 0.015%. The source material was naive CD4+ T cells from blood. The receptor set was obtained from a man aged 25 to 40 with type 1 diabetes.

This clone was picked up a small number of times. The rearrangement links TRBV7-2 to TRBJ2-1; tentative D call: TRBD2 (5 bases). CDR3 length equals 14 residues. V was cut by 1 base and J by 6 bases, with 10 bases left in between. Germline loops: CDR1 SGHTA, CDR2 FQGNSA. CDR3 nucleotide sequence: TGTGCCAGCAGCTTAGTCCTAGCAATCAATGAGCAGTTCTTC. It is translated as CASSLVLAINEQFF.

This chain links TRBV28 with TRBJ2-4; D might be TRBD1 (6 bases). The V and J ends lost 8 bases and 7 bases respectively, with 12 bases between them. Germline V gene sequence: CDR1 MDHEN, CDR2 SYDVKM. This CDR3 comprises 12 residues. The CDR3, as DNA: TGTGCCAGCGCGGACAGAGTGAACATTCAGTACTTC. It specifies CASADRVNIQYF.

In its sample, this clone was seen a few times. The genes are TRBV6-5 and TRBJ2-5; a possible D gene is TRBD2 (5 bases). This CDR3 is built from 11 residues. Trimming pared 8 bases from V and 5 bases from J, leaving 9 bases between. CDR1 and CDR2 (germline): MNHEY, SVGAGI. CDR3 in amino acids: CASEGHETQYF. The DNA for the CDR3 is TGTGCCAGCGAGGGCCACGAGACCCAGTACTTC.

The chain combines TRBV7-9 with TRBJ1-5; a possible D gene is TRBD1 (5 bases). Trimming took off 4 bases at V and 7 bases at J, with 11 bases between the two ends. CDR3 length: 13 amino acids. CDR1 SEHNR and CDR2 FQNEAQ come from the germline V gene (reference sequence). The chain's CDR3 is CASSSRDFQPQHF. CDR3 nucleotide sequence: TGTGCCAGCAGCTCCCGGGACTTCCAGCCCCAGCATTTT.

This clone was picked up a small number of times. V is TRBV7-2 and J is TRBJ1-1; weak D call: TRBD1 (5 bases). The CDR3 extends over 14 amino acids. V lost 0 bases to trimming and J lost 0 bases, with 5 bases between them. CDR1 is SGHTA, CDR2 FQGNSA, per germline. CDR3 sequence (DNA): TGTGCCAGCAGCTTAGCAGGGGTGAACACTGAAGCTTTCTTT. Translation gives CASSLAGVNTEAFF.

The chain recombines TRBV18 with TRBJ2-1, with D possibly matching TRBD2 (6 bases). Trimming cost V 2 bases and J 5 bases, with 13 bases left between them. CDR1 and CDR2 from the germline V gene are KGHSH and LQKENI. The CDR3 runs to 15 residues. The CDR3 here is CASSPGTRIDNEQFF. DNA for the CDR3: TGTGCCAGCTCACCAGGGACTCGGATCGACAATGAGCAGTTCTTC.

There are a few counts of this clone. V usage is TRBV19 and J usage is TRBJ2-7; 13 positions agree with TRBD2. Germline CDR1 is LNHDA and CDR2 is SQIVND (reference sequence). Losses at the gene ends were 7 bases for V and 2 bases for J; bases not matched to a gene: 5. This CDR3 has 15 residues. CDR3: CASTRTSGSAYEQYF. CDR3 sequence (DNA): TGTGCCAGTACCCGGACTAGCGGGAGTGCCTACGAGCAGTACTTC.

The table lists this clone with a few counts. The V and J genes are TRBV18 and TRBJ1-5; 9 bases are a match to TRBD1. The germline V gene has CDR1 KGHSH and CDR2 LQKENI. The CDR3 spans 15 residues. V shed 4 bases and J 2 bases; nucleotides not matched to a gene: 3. This CDR3 is CASSRDRAGNQPQHF. As DNA, the CDR3 is TGTGCCAGCTCACGGGACAGGGCTGGCAATCAGCCCCAGCATTTT.

The chain carries TRBV5-1 and TRBJ1-1; D gene uncertain. CDR1 is SGHRS and CDR2 is YFSETQ in the germline V gene. The CDR3 is 14 amino acids. The germline V and J ends were trimmed by 6 bases and 2 bases, with 14 bases remaining between them. The CDR3 is CASTLNSVNTEAFF. The CDR3 bases are TGCGCCAGCACCCTCAATTCAGTAAACACTGAAGCTTTCTTT.

This clone came up a few times. The junction does not match germline at one end; this may be a read error. The gene calls are TRBV28 and TRBJ2-7, with D possibly matching TRBD2 (5 bases). The germline V gene has CDR1 MDHEN and CDR2 SYDVKM. This CDR3 is built from 12 residues. The CDR3 DNA reads TGTGTCAGCAGTACTAGTCGTGACGAGCAGTACTTC. It specifies CVSSTSRDEQYF.

Remarks on this clone: The same CDR3 is also encoded by other DNA sequences in this sample. The CDR3 nucleotides are TGCGCCAGCAGCCTGGAACAGAACACTGAAGCTTTCTTT. It specifies CASSLEQNTEAFF. This chain connects TRBV5-1 to TRBJ1-1, with D hard to call. This CDR3 contains 13 residues. The V gene lost 4 bases and the J gene lost 1 base, with 8 bases spanning the gap. Germline V lookup: CDR1 SGHRS, CDR2 YFSETQ.

This clone has a handful of counts. The chain recombines TRBV4-3 with TRBJ2-7; D is perhaps TRBD1 (6 bases). CDR3 size: 15 residues. Germline CDR1 reads LGHNA; CDR2 reads YSLEER. V was pared by 0 bases and J by 6 bases, with 15 bases between. CDR3: CASSQDRQGRSEQYF. CDR3 bases: TGCGCCAGCAGCCAAGATCGGCAGGGGCGTAGCGAGCAGTACTTC.

The table lists this clone with a few counts. The genes are TRBV11-1 and TRBJ2-1; 12 bases match TRBD2. V was pared by 5 bases and J by 6 bases, with 5 bases of the junction left unmatched. The CDR3 is 15 amino acids. Looked up from germline, CDR1 is SGHAT and CDR2 is FQDESV (reference sequence). Written as DNA, the CDR3 is TGTGCCAGCAGCACACTAGCGGGAGGAGCCAATGAGCAGTTCTTC. This encodes CASSTLAGGANEQFF.

This clone was found a few times. This chain links TRBV19 with TRBJ2-4, with TRBD1 matching over 8 bases. CDR1 LNHDA and CDR2 SQIVND come from the germline V gene (reference sequence). The CDR3 totals 15 residues. Unmatched junction bases numbered 9, after V lost 10 bases and J lost 1 base. The CDR3 bases are TGTGCCACCGGACAGGGCGGCATCGCCAAAAACATTCAGTACTTC. Residues: CATGQGGIAKNIQYF.

This clone appeared a few times. The chain joins TRBV11-2 to TRBJ2-1; 7 positions agree with TRBD1. V lost 1 base, J lost 0 bases, and 6 bases stayed unmatched. The CDR3 runs to 17 residues. From germline, CDR1 is SGHAT and CDR2 FQNNGV. Here the CDR3 DNA reads TGTGCCAGCAGCTTAGCCCGACAGGGAAGCTCCTACAATGAGCAGTTCTTC. Its protein is CASSLARQGSSYNEQFF.

The chain carries TRBV14 and TRBJ2-1; no definite D call. The CDR3 length is 13 residues. Germline V gene lookup returns CDR1 SGHDN and CDR2 FVKESK. The V end was cut by 4 bases, the J end by 9 bases, with 13 bases between. CDR3 protein: CASSLNLPSEQFF. The CDR3 DNA is TGTGCCAGCAGCCTAAATCTACCTAGTGAGCAGTTCTTC.

This clone was found a few times. The J gene is TRBJ2-3, the V gene TRBV5-4; TRBD1 is a possible D gene (5 bases). V was shortened by 1 base and J by 1 base, with 13 bases between the two germline ends. The CDR3 spans 16 residues. Germline V CDR1 and CDR2: SGHNT, YYREEE (reference sequence). CDR3 coding DNA: TGTGCCAGCAGCTTGTGGGGCAGATGGGGCACAGATACGCAGTATTTT. It is translated as CASSLWGRWGTDTQYF.

In its sample, this clone was seen a few times. The rearrangement uses TRBV4-1 and TRBJ2-3; 7 bases fit TRBD2. J was trimmed by 0 bases and V by 4 bases; bases with no gene match: 10. Germline V CDR1 and CDR2: MGHRA, YSYEKL. This CDR3 has 17 residues. CDR3 sequence: CASSLEGLAVSTDTQYF. CDR3 nucleotide sequence: TGCGCCAGCAGCCTCGAGGGGCTAGCGGTCAGCACAGATACGCAGTATTTT.

The CDR3 DNA follows: TGTGCCACCAGCAGAGATCGACAGAGCTCTGGAAACACCATATATTTT. Protein: CATSRDRQSSGNTIYF. The chain is built from TRBV15 and TRBJ1-3; D is perhaps TRBD1 (5 bases). V was clipped by 0 bases and J by 0 bases, with 9 bases between them. The CDR3 loop spans 16 amino acids. Looked up from germline, CDR1 is LNHNV and CDR2 is YYDKDF (reference sequence).

This sequence joins TRBV7-6 and TRBJ1-5; possibly TRBD1 for D (6 bases). CDR3 length: 18 amino acids. V was clipped by 3 bases and J by 2 bases, with 20 bases between them. Germline-derived CDR1 and CDR2 are SGHVS and FNYEAQ. The CDR3 loop is CASSLDSGTPWGNQPQHF. CDR3 nucleotide sequence: TGTGCCAGCAGCTTGGATTCTGGGACACCTTGGGGCAATCAGCCCCAGCATTTT.

The J gene is TRBJ2-3, the V gene TRBV2, with 9 bases aligning to TRBD2. The V gene end was trimmed by 5 bases and the J gene end by 5 bases; junction bases not matched to a gene: 5. CDR3 length: 14 amino acids. Germline V gene sequence: CDR1 SNHLY, CDR2 FYNNEI. The CDR3 sequence is CASSRGRAIDTQYF. The DNA for the CDR3 is TGTGCCAGCAGTCGCGGGAGGGCGATAGATACGCAGTATTTT.

This clone was found a few times. As DNA, the CDR3 is TGTGCCAGCAGCTTAGATAGAGCTTCACGAATATCTAACTATGGCTACACCTTC. This gives the protein CASSLDRASRISNYGYTF. The chain couples TRBV7-2 to TRBJ1-2; D gene unclear. The CDR3 has 18 amino acids. V was shortened by 1 base and J by 0 bases, with 18 bases between the two germline ends. Looked up from germline, CDR1 is SGHTA and CDR2 is FQGNSA.

The gene calls are TRBV5-1 and TRBJ2-1; tentatively, D is TRBD2 (6 bases). Germline CDR1 SGHRS, CDR2 YFSETQ. V was pared by 6 bases and J by 0 bases, with 16 bases between. The CDR3 is made up of 16 amino acids. CDR3: CASTFLSGSSYNEQFF. CDR3 in DNA: TGCGCCAGCACCTTTCTGAGCGGGTCCTCCTACAATGAGCAGTTCTTC.

This clone showed up just a few times. The rearrangement links TRBV5-4 to TRBJ2-3, with 8 bases lining up with TRBD2. CDR1 and CDR2 from the germline V gene are SGHNT and YYREEE (reference sequence). J was trimmed by 7 bases and V by 0 bases; bases with no gene match: 10. The CDR3 sequence is 16 residues long. The CDR3 DNA reads as TGTGCCAGCAGCTTGGCGGGGACTAGAGGAGCAAATACGCAGTATTTT. Translation gives CASSLAGTRGANTQYF.

The chain joins TRBV6-6 to TRBJ2-7; no reliable D call. The germline V and J ends were trimmed by 5 bases and 2 bases, with 7 bases remaining between them. The length of the CDR3 is 12 residues. Germline V CDR1 and CDR2: MNHNY, SVGAGI (reference sequence). The CDR3 DNA is TGTGCCAGCAGTCCCCCCGCCTACGAGCAGTACTTC. Amino acids: CASSPPAYEQYF.

The chain uses TRBV5-4 and TRBJ2-7, with 10 bases aligning to TRBD2. Trimming cost V 5 bases and J 8 bases; bases outside gene matches: 13. This CDR3 is built from 15 residues. Germline V gene data show CDR1 as SGHNT and CDR2 as YYREEE (reference sequence). The CDR3 reads CASRPKREGSLKQYF. The CDR3, as DNA: TGTGCCAGCAGACCTAAGCGGGAGGGCTCGCTGAAGCAGTACTTC.

This clone has a handful of counts. This rearrangement joins TRBV28 to TRBJ1-1, with D perhaps TRBD1 (6 bases). CDR3 length: 13 residues. Germline-derived CDR1 and CDR2 are MDHEN and SYDVKM. Trimming pared 2 bases from V and 4 bases from J, leaving 8 bases between. CDR3 protein: CASSLMGATEAFF. DNA of the CDR3: TGTGCCAGCAGTTTAATGGGGGCCACTGAAGCTTTCTTT.

As to this clone: The same CDR3 is also encoded by other DNA sequences in this sample. Here the CDR3 DNA reads TGCGCCAGCAGCCAAGCCACTAGCGGGTTGTACGAGCAGTACTTC. The encoded protein is CASSQATSGLYEQYF. The chain carries TRBV4-3 and TRBJ2-7; 9 bases are shared with TRBD2. Unmatched junction bases numbered 5, after V lost 1 base and J lost 4 bases. Germline-derived CDR1 and CDR2 are LGHNA and YSLEER. The CDR3 covers 15 residues.

This chain connects TRBV28 to TRBJ1-1; 7 nucleotides agree with TRBD1. Looked up from germline, CDR1 is MDHEN and CDR2 is SYDVKM. J was trimmed by 4 bases and V by 6 bases; bases with no gene match: 8. This CDR3 spans 14 amino acids. The CDR3 here is CASRAGTVGTEAFF. The CDR3 coding sequence is TGTGCCAGCAGGGCCGGGACAGTCGGCACTGAAGCTTTCTTT.

This clone turned up a few times. The J gene is TRBJ2-3, the V gene TRBV25-1; TRBD2 matches 7 bases. CDR3 length equals 18 residues. The junction had 13 bases not matched to a gene; V was cut back by 0 bases and J by 4 bases. Per the germline V gene, CDR1 is MGHDK and CDR2 is SYGVNS. This chain's CDR3 is CASSEYVGSGGRADTQYF. Here the CDR3 DNA reads TGTGCCAGCAGTGAATATGTGGGTTCGGGCGGGAGAGCAGATACGCAGTATTTT.

The rearrangement uses TRBV7-2 and TRBJ2-3, with 7 nucleotides matching TRBD2. CDR1 and CDR2 from the germline V gene are SGHTA and FQGNSA. V lost 3 bases, J lost 0 bases, and 3 bases stayed unmatched. This CDR3 comprises 15 residues. CDR3 protein: CASSLRGGSTDTQYF. CDR3 DNA sequence: TGTGCCAGCAGCTTGCGGGGAGGGAGCACAGATACGCAGTATTTT.

The table lists this clone with a few counts. The chain couples TRBV27 to TRBJ2-7; a possible D gene is TRBD2 (6 bases). The CDR3 length is 14 residues. CDR1 and CDR2 (germline): MNHEY, SMNVEV (reference sequence). V gave up 1 base and J gave up 0 bases, with 7 bases separating them. CDR3 sequence (DNA): TGTGCCAGCAGTTTATTCGGGAGCTCCTACGAGCAGTACTTC. Its translation is CASSLFGSSYEQYF.